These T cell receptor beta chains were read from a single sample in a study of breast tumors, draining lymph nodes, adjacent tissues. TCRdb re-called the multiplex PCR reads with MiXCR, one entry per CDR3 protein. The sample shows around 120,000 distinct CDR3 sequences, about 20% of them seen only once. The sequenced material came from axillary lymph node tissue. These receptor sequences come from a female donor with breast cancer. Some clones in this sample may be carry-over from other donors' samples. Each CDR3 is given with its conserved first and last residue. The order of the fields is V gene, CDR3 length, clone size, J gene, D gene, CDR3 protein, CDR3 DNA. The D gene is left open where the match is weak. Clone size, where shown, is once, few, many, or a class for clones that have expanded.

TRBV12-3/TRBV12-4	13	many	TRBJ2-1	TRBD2	CASSWDYYNEQFF	TGTGCCAGCAGTTGGGACTATTACAATGAGCAGTTCTTC
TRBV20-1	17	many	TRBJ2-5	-	CSARNSGDVRIQETQYF	TGCAGTGCTAGAAATAGTGGGGACGTTCGAATCCAAGAGACCCAGTACTTC
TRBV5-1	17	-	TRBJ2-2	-	CASSYLGGGRNTGELFF	TGCGCCAGCAGCTACCTAGGGGGGGGACGGAACACCGGGGAGCTGTTTTTT
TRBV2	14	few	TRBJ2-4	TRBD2	CASSETSGNRIQYF	TGTGCCAGCAGTGAGACTAGCGGGAATCGCATTCAGTACTTC
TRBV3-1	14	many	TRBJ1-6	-	CASSPVLGNSPLHF	TGTGCCAGCAGCCCCGTTCTTGGGAATTCACCCCTCCACTTT
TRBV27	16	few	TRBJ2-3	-	CASSLSSLSSTDTQYF	TGTGCCAGCAGTTTATCGTCGTTGTCTAGCACAGATACGCAGTATTTT
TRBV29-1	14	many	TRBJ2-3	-	CSVERGVSKDTQYF	TGCAGCGTCGAAAGAGGTGTTTCTAAAGATACGCAGTATTTT
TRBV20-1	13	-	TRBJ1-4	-	CSARDMENEKLFF	TGCAGTGCCCGGGACATGGAGAATGAAAAACTGTTTTTT
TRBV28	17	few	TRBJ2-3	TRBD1	CASSLIPGQGALDTQYF	TGTGCCAGCAGCTTAATCCCGGGACAGGGGGCTTTAGATACGCAGTATTTT
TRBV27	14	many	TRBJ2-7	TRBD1	CASSSLDRPYEQYF	TGTGCCAGCAGTTCATTGGACAGGCCCTACGAGCAGTACTTC
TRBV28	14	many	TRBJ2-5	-	CASIGGTHQETQYF	TGTGCCAGCATCGGCGGGACCCACCAAGAGACCCAGTACTTC
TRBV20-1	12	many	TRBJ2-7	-	CSAEQGASEQYF	TGCAGTGCTGAACAGGGTGCTAGCGAGCAGTACTTC
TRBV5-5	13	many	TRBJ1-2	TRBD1	CASSGGTVYGYTF	TGTGCCAGCAGCGGGGGGACAGTCTATGGCTACACCTTC
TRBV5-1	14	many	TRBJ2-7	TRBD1	CASSSGQANYEQYF	TGCGCCAGCAGCTCGGGACAGGCCAACTACGAGCAGTACTTC
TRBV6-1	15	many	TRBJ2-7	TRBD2	CASSGGGPLSYEQYF	TGTGCCAGCAGTGGGGGGGGACCCCTCTCCTACGAGCAGTACTTC
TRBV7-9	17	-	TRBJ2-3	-	CASRPRRAPRDTDTQYF	TGTGCCAGCAGACCACGGCGGGCGCCACGGGACACAGATACGCAGTATTTT
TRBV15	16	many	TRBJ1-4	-	CATSRALLATNEKLFF	TGTGCCACCAGCAGAGCTTTACTTGCAACTAATGAAAAACTGTTTTTT
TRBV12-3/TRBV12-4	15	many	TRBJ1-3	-	CASKRGGISGNTIYF	TGTGCCAGCAAACGAGGGGGAATCTCTGGAAACACCATATATTTT
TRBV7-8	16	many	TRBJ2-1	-	CASSFTSTGLINEQFF	TGTGCCAGCAGCTTTACGTCAACCGGCCTTATCAATGAGCAGTTCTTC
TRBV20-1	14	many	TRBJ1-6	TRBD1	CSAILGQGNSPLHF	TGCAGTGCCATTCTCGGACAGGGTAATTCACCCCTCCACTTT
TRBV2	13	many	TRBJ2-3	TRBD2	CAGAGGLRDTQYF	TGTGCTGGAGCGGGAGGGTTAAGGGATACGCAGTATTTT
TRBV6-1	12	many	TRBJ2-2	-	CASSAYTGELFF	TGTGCCAGCAGTGCGTACACCGGGGAGCTGTTTTTT
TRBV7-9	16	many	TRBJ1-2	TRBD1	CASSEEPMDRGYGYTF	TGTGCCAGCAGCGAGGAACCCATGGACAGGGGATATGGCTACACCTTC
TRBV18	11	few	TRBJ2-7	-	CASSLEYEQYF	TGTGCCAGCTCACTAGAGTACGAGCAGTACTTC
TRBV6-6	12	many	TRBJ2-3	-	CASSHYDDTQYF	TGTGCCAGCAGTCACTACGACGATACGCAGTATTTT
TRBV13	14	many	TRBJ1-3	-	CASSLVASGNTIYF	TGTGCCAGCAGCTTAGTGGCATCTGGAAACACCATATATTTT
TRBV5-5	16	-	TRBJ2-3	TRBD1	CASTPEDRVMGDTQYF	TGTGCCAGCACCCCGGAGGACAGGGTGATGGGAGATACGCAGTATTTT
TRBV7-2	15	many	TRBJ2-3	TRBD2	CASSLATGGEDTQYF	TGTGCCAGCAGCTTAGCTACGGGGGGGGAAGATACGCAGTATTTT